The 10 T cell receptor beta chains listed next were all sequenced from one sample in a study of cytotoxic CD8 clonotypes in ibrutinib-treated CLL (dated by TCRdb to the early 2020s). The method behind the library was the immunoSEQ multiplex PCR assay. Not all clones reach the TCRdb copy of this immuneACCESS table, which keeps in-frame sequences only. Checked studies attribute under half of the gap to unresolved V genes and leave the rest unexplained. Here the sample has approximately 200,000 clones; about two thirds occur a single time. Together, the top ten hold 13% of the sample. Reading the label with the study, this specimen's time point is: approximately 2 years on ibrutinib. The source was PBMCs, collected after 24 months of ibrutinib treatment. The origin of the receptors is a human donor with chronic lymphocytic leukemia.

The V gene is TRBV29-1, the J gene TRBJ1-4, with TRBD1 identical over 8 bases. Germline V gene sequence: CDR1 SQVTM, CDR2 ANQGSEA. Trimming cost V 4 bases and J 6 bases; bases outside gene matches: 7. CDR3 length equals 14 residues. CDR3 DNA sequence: TGCAGCGTTGGGTCAGGGGGCGGGGATGAAAAACTGTTTTTT. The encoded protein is CSVGSGGGDEKLFF.

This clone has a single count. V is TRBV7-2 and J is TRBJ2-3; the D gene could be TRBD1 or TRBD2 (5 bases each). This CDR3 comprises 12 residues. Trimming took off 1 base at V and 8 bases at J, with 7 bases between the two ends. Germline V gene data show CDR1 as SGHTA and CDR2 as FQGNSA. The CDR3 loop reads CASSLDGGTQYF. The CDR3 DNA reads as TGTGCCAGCAGCTTAGATGGGGGTACGCAGTATTTT.

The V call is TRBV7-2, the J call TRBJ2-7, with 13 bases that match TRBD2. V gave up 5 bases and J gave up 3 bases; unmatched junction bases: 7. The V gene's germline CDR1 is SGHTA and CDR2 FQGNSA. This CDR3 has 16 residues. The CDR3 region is CASSQRTSGRSYEQYF. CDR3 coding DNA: TGTGCCAGCAGCCAAAGGACTAGCGGGAGAAGCTACGAGCAGTACTTC.

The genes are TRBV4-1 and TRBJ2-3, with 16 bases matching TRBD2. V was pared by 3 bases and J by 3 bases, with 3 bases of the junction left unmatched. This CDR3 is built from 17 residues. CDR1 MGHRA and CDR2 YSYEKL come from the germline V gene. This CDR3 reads CASSQGLAGGPTDTQYF. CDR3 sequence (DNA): TGCGCCAGCAGCCAGGGACTAGCGGGAGGGCCGACAGATACGCAGTATTTT.

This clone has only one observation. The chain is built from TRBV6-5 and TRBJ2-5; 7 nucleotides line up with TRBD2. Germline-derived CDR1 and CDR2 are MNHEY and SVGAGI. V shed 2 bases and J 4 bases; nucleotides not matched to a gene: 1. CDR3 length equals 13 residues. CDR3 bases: TGTGCCAGCAGTTACGGCGGGAGAGAGACCCAGTACTTC. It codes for CASSYGGRETQYF.

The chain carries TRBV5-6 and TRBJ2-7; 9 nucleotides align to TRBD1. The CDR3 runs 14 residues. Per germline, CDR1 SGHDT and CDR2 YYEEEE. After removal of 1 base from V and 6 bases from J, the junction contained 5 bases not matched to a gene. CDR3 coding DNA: TGTGCCAGCAGCTTGTTCACAGGGGGCACCGAGCAGTACTTC. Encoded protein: CASSLFTGGTEQYF.

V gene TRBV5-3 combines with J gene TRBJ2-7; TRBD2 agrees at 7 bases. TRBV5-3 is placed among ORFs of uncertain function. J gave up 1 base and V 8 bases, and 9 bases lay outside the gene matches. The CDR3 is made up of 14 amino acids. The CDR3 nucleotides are TGTGCCAGCAAAGAGCTAGCGGAATCCTACGAGCAGTACTTC. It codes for CASKELAESYEQYF.

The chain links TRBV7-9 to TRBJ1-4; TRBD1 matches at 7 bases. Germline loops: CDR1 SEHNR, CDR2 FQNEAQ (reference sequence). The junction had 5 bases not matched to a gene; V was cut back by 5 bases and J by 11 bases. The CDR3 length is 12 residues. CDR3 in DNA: TGTGCCAGCAGCCAGACAGGGTTGAAACTGTTTTTT. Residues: CASSQTGLKLFF. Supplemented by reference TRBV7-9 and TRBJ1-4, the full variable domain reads DTGVSQNPRHKITKRGQNVTFRCDPISEHNRLYWYRQTLGQGPEFLTYFQNEAQLEKSRLLSDRFSAERPKGSFSTLEIQRTEQGDSAMYLCASSQTGLKLFFGSGTQLSVL.

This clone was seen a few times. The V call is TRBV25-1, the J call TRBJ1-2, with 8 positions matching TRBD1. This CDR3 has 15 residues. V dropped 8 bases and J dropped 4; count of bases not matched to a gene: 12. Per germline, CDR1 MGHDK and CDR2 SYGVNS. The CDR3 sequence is CASSPGQGGIYGYTF. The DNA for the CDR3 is TGTGCCAGCTCTCCAGGACAGGGTGGGATCTATGGCTACACCTTC.

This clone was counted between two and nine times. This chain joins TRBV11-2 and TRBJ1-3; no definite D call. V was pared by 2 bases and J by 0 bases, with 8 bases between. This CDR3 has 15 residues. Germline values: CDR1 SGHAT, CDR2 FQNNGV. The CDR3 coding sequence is TGTGCCAGCAGCTTAAACAGAGACTCTGGAAACACCATATATTTT. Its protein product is CASSLNRDSGNTIYF.